This passage covers 3 T cell receptor beta chains from one sample sequenced in a study of Graves' ophthalmopathy and Graves' hyperthyroidism (dated by TCRdb to 2016 to 2019). Data came from an Illumina HiSeq 2000. For repertoire sequencing, the TCR beta CDR3 regions were amplified from RNA transcripts. HTBI primers and the Qiagen OneStep RT-PCR kit were used in a first-round RT-PCR, which was followed by a second-round multiplex PCR, size selection and purification. TCRdb handled the public reads itself, with Q25 trimming in fastp and clone calling in MiXCR, and kept productive beta chains. Rows merge per CDR3 protein into single entries with the most common DNA and genes. The sample yields about 380,000 distinct CDR3 sequences; approximately 15% were counted once. The ten largest clones add up to around 7% of the sample. The sequenced material came from peripheral blood. The receptors derive from a woman aged 18 to 35 with stable Graves' hyperthyroidism. Donor details come from another sample of the same person, matched by shared clones.

J is TRBJ2-2 and V is TRBV11-2, with D possibly TRBD2 on 6 matching bases. V dropped 8 bases and J dropped 5 bases, with 18 bases sitting between them. Germline V lookup: CDR1 SGHAT, CDR2 FQNNGV. This CDR3 region has 15 residues. As DNA, the CDR3 is TGTGCCAGCCGCGAACCGGGACTCAGTACCGGGGAGCTGTTTTTT. This encodes CASREPGLSTGELFF.

About this clonotype itself: This could be a read error, since a much larger clone is one nucleotide away. The V call is TRBV7-3, the J call TRBJ1-2, with TRBD1 matching over 7 bases. The CDR3 covers 14 residues. From germline, CDR1 is SGHTA and CDR2 FQGTGA. CDR3 region: CASRLGGTDYGYTF. The CDR3 DNA sequence: TGTGCCAGCCGCTTAGGTGGGACAGACTATGGCTACACCTTC.

This clonotype was counted at least ten times. J is TRBJ1-2 and V is TRBV19; tentatively, D is TRBD1 (6 bases). Trimming took 3 bases from V and 2 from J, leaving 7 bases between them. The CDR3 loop spans 13 amino acids. Germline V CDR1 and CDR2: LNHDA, SQIVND (reference sequence). In DNA form, the CDR3 reads TGTGCCAGTAGTATTGGGGGCAACTATGGCTACACCTTC. It yields the protein CASSIGGNYGYTF.